Following are 18 T cell receptor beta chains from one sample sequenced in a study of blood T cell repertoires in COVID-19. The method was immunoSEQ multiplex PCR; TCRdb's version includes in-frame clones alone and lacks a portion of them. The sample contains 250,000 or so clones, 84% of which appear only once. Sequenced material: peripheral blood. The source is a man aged 50 to 59 with acute or convalescent COVID-19.

The chain carries TRBV18 and TRBJ1-2; 7 bases map to TRBD1. The CDR3 consists of 14 residues. The V segment lost 8 bases and the J segment 1 base; nucleotides outside the gene matches: 7. Germline V gene data show CDR1 as KGHSH and CDR2 as LQKENI. The CDR3 here is CASESGQDNYGYTF. The CDR3 DNA follows: TGTGCCAGCGAAAGTGGACAGGATAACTATGGCTACACCTTC.

This clone appeared a few times. The chain carries TRBV4-2 and TRBJ2-5, with D possibly TRBD2 on 6 matching bases. CDR3 length: 17 amino acids. Germline lookup yields CDR1 LGHNA and CDR2 YNFKEQ. V dropped 4 bases and J dropped 3 bases, with 21 bases sitting between them. CDR3 region: CASSLFPGVRAEETQYF. The CDR3 coding sequence is TGTGCCAGCAGCCTCTTCCCGGGAGTTAGGGCGGAAGAGACCCAGTACTTC.

The chain recombines TRBV29-1 with TRBJ1-2; maybe TRBD1 (6 bases). The CDR3 consists of 12 residues. Germline V CDR1 and CDR2: SQVTM, ANQGSEA. The V gene lost 7 bases and the J gene lost 1 base, with 10 bases spanning the gap. CDR3 sequence (DNA): TGCAGCGCCCTGGACAGTAACTATGGCTACACCTTC. Translating gives CSALDSNYGYTF.

The chain combines TRBV21-1 with TRBJ2-7; the DNA was not used to check the table's D call, TRBD2. TRBV21-1 is flagged as a pseudogene. The CDR3 has 15 residues. CDR3 in DNA: TGTGCCAGCAGCAGAAGACTAGCGATTCTACACGAGCAGTACTTC. Encoded protein: CASSRRLAILHEQYF.

This rearrangement joins TRBV5-1 to TRBJ1-2, with D possibly being TRBD1 (6 bases). This CDR3 contains 15 residues. Germline CDR1 SGHRS, CDR2 YFSETQ. V was pared by 0 bases and J by 5 bases, with 14 bases between. CDR3 amino acids: CASSLGQVGDYGYTF. CDR3 nucleotides: TGCGCCAGCAGCTTGGGACAGGTCGGGGATTATGGCTACACCTTC.

The chain links TRBV6-1 to TRBJ1-5; D is ambiguous. Looked up from germline, CDR1 is MNHNS and CDR2 is SASEGT. The CDR3 is 13 amino acids. V was clipped by 3 bases and J by 9 bases, with 12 bases between them. The CDR3 bases are TGTGCCAGCAGTGATTCCCTAACGGGGCCCCAGCATTTT. The encoded protein is CASSDSLTGPQHF.

The V and J genes are TRBV7-9 and TRBJ1-2; 10 bases match TRBD1. The V and J ends lost 5 bases and 4 bases, in that order; junction bases with no gene match: 7. Germline lookup yields CDR1 SEHNR and CDR2 FQNEAQ (reference sequence). The CDR3 extends over 15 amino acids. The CDR3 nucleotides are TGTGCCAGCAGCCGGACAGGGGGTCACAGCTATGGCTACACCTTC. Translation: CASSRTGGHSYGYTF.

A few counts support this clone. This chain uses TRBV19 with TRBJ1-2; the match to TRBD1 covers 11 bases. Germline assignment: CDR1 LNHDA and CDR2 SQIVND (reference sequence). This CDR3 contains 13 residues. Unmatched junction bases numbered 7, after V lost 7 bases and J lost 9 bases. The CDR3 sequence is CASKGQGVGSYTF. The CDR3 DNA is TGTGCCAGTAAGGGACAGGGGGTTGGGAGCTACACCTTC.

This clone was seen ten or more times. V is TRBV4-1 and J is TRBJ2-7; 11 bases are shared with TRBD2. The germline V gene encodes CDR1 MGHRA and CDR2 YSYEKL. V lost 3 bases to trimming and J lost 1 base; unmatched junction nucleotides: 8. The CDR3 sequence is 17 residues long. In nucleotides, the CDR3 is TGCGCCAGCAGCCAGACCTCCGGGACTAGCGGATCCTACGAGCAGTACTTC. Residues: CASSQTSGTSGSYEQYF.

The chain combines TRBV10-3 with TRBJ1-2; D call uncertain. CDR1 and CDR2 from the germline V gene are ENHRY and SYGVKD. The CDR3 consists of 10 residues. Trimming shortened V by 10 bases and J by 6 bases, and 9 bases separated the two germline ends. Written as DNA, the CDR3 is TGTGCCACCAGGAGAGATGGCTACACCTTC. It encodes CATRRDGYTF.

This clone was detected only once. The V and J genes are TRBV15 and TRBJ1-2, with 9 nucleotides matching TRBD1. V trimming: 5 bases; J trimming: 2 bases; junction bases outside the gene matches: 9. Germline CDR1 is LNHNV and CDR2 is YYDKDF (reference sequence). The CDR3 has 16 residues. The CDR3 spells CATSYEQGARNYGYTF. DNA of the CDR3: TGTGCCACCAGCTACGAACAGGGGGCCCGCAACTATGGCTACACCTTC.

The V and J genes are TRBV5-4 and TRBJ2-5, with 9 positions matching TRBD2. After removal of 4 bases from V and 5 bases from J, the junction contained 12 bases not matched to a gene. The CDR3 runs to 16 residues. Germline CDR1 and CDR2: SGHNT and YYREEE (reference sequence). This chain's CDR3 is CASSPGGLAGKETQYF. The DNA for the CDR3 is TGTGCCAGCAGCCCGGGGGGGCTAGCGGGGAAGGAGACCCAGTACTTC.

The chain combines TRBV19 with TRBJ1-5; D is unresolved. Trimming cost V 6 bases and J 2 bases, with 8 bases left between them. Germline assignment: CDR1 LNHDA and CDR2 SQIVND (reference sequence). The CDR3 has 13 amino acids. The CDR3: CASRTIGNQPQHF. In nucleotides, the CDR3 is TGTGCCAGTAGGACAATAGGCAATCAGCCCCAGCATTTT.

Comment on this clone: A single base separates this from a much larger clone, so it may be a read error. As DNA, the CDR3 is TGTGCCAGCAGCTCGAGCTCCTACGAGCAGTACTTC. Translation gives CASSSSSYEQYF. This rearrangement joins TRBV11-2 to TRBJ2-7; D is ambiguous. The V end was cut by 4 bases, the J end by 0 bases, with 4 bases between. Germline V gene lookup returns CDR1 SGHAT and CDR2 FQNNGV. The CDR3 has 12 amino acids.

The gene calls are TRBV7-9 and TRBJ1-5; 8 nucleotides line up with TRBD1. Germline lookup yields CDR1 SEHNR and CDR2 FQNEAQ (reference sequence). The CDR3 is 14 residues long. Trimming removed 5 bases from V and 4 bases from J; junction bases left unmatched: 4. The CDR3 nucleotides are TGTGCCAGCAGCCCTAACAGGGGGAATCAGCCCCAGCATTTT. Translated: CASSPNRGNQPQHF.

The genes are TRBV4-2 and TRBJ2-6, with 10 bases identical to TRBD1. Germline CDR1 is LGHNA and CDR2 is YNFKEQ. J was trimmed by 0 bases and V by 5 bases; bases with no gene match: 7. The CDR3 spans 18 residues. CDR3 sequence (DNA): TGTGCCAGCAGCAAGGGGGACAGGGGCCCCTCTGGGGCCAACGTCCTGACTTTC. Protein product: CASSKGDRGPSGANVLTF.

The chain combines TRBV15 with TRBJ1-2, with TRBD1 identical over 10 bases. The CDR3 runs 15 residues. V was clipped by 4 bases and J by 5 bases; unmatched bases: 7. Germline CDR1 and CDR2: LNHNV and YYDKDF (reference sequence). CDR3 amino acids: CATSKGQGDGYGYTF. In DNA, the CDR3 is TGTGCCACCAGCAAAGGACAGGGGGATGGATATGGCTACACCTTC.

This clone has only a few counts. V and J are TRBV6-5 and TRBJ2-5; D might be TRBD1 (6 bases). V lost 5 bases to trimming and J lost 2 bases, with 12 bases between them. Germline-derived CDR1 and CDR2 are MNHEY and SVGAGI. The CDR3 covers 14 residues. In nucleotides, the CDR3 is TGTGCCAGCAGTCCCCTGGACAGACAAGAGACCCAGTACTTC. Its translation: CASSPLDRQETQYF.